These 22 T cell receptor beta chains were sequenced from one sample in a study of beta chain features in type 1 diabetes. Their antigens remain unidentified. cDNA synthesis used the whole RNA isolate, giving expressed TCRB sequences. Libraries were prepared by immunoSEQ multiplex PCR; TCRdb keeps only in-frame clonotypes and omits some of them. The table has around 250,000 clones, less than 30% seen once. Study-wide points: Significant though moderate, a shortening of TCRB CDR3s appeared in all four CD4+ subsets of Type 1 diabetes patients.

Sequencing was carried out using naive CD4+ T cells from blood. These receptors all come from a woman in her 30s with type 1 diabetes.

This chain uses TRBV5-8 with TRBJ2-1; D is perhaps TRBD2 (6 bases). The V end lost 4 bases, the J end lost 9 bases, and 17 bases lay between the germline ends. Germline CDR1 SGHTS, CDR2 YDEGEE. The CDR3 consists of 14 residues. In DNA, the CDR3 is TGTGCCAGCAGCCCCGGAGGGGCGCGGGGTGAGCAGTTCTTC. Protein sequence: CASSPGGARGEQFF.

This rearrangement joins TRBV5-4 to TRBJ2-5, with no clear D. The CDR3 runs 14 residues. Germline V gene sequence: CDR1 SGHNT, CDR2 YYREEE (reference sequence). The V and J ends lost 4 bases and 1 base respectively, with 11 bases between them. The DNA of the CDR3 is TGTGCCAGCAGCCCTCAAACTGGCCAAGAGACCCAGTACTTC. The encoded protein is CASSPQTGQETQYF.

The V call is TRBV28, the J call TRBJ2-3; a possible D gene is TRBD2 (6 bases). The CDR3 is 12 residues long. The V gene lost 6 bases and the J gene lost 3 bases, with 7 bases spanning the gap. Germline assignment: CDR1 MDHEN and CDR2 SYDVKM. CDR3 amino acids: CASREGTDTQYF. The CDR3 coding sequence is TGTGCCAGCAGGGAGGGAACAGATACGCAGTATTTT. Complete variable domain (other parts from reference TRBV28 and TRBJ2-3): DVKVTQSSRYLVKRTGEKVFLECVQDMDHENMFWYRQDPGLGLRLIYFSYDVKMKEKGDIPEGYSVSREKKERFSLILESASTNQTSMYLCASREGTDTQYFGPGTRLTVL.

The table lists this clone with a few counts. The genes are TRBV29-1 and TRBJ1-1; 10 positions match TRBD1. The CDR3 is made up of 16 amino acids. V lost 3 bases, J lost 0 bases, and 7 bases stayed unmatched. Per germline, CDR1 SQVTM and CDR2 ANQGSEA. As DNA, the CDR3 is TGCAGCGTTGACGGACAGGGGGAGATTATGAACACTGAAGCTTTCTTT. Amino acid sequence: CSVDGQGEIMNTEAFF.

The CDR3 reads CASSQGGLDNEQFF. In DNA form, the CDR3 reads TGTGCCAGCAGCCAAGGCGGGTTGGACAATGAGCAGTTCTTC. The rearrangement joins TRBV5-6 to TRBJ2-1; D is possibly TRBD2 (5 bases). Trimming left V 4 bases short and J 5 bases short, with 13 bases between. The CDR3 extends over 14 amino acids. From germline, CDR1 is SGHDT and CDR2 YYEEEE.

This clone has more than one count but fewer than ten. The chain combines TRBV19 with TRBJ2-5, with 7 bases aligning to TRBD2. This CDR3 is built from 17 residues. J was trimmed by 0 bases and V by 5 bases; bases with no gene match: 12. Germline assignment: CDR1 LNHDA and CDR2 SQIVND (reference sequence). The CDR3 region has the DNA TGTGCCAGTAGTCAAAAGAGGGCTAGCGGAAACCAAGAGACCCAGTACTTC. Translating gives CASSQKRASGNQETQYF. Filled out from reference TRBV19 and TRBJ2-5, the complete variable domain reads DGGITQSPKYLFRKEGQNVTLSCEQNLNHDAMYWYRQDPGQGLRLIYYSQIVNDFQKGDIAEGYSVSREKKESFPLTVTSAQKNPTAFYLCASSQKRASGNQETQYFGPGTRLLVL.

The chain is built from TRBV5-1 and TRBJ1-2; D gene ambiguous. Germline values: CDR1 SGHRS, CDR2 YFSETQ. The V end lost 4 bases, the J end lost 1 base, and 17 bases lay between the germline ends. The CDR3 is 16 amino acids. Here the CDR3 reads CASSPESQRINYGYTF. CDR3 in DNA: TGCGCCAGCAGCCCTGAATCACAGCGGATTAACTATGGCTACACCTTC.

CDR3 DNA: TGCGCCAGCAGTCAATCGGGGGACAGTTTCCCCAGCAATCAGCCCCAGCATTTT. This translates into CASSQSGDSFPSNQPQHF. The chain recombines TRBV23-1 with TRBJ1-5; 7 bases are shared with TRBD1. TRBV23-1 is flagged as an ORF with uncertain function. The CDR3 runs 18 residues. V shed 0 bases, J shed 1 base, and the junction held 9 bases outside the gene matches.

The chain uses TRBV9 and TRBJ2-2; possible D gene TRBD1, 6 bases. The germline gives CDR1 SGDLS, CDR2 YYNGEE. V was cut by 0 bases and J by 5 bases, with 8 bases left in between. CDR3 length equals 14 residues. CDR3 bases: TGTGCCAGCAGCGTAGGGACAGCTACCGGGGAGCTGTTTTTT. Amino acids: CASSVGTATGELFF.

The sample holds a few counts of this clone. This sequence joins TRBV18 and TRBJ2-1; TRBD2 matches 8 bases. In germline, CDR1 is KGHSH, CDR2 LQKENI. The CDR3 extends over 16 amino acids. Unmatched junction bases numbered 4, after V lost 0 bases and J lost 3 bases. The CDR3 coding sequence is TGTGCCAGCTCACCACCGGGACTAGAGGTCTACAATGAGCAGTTCTTC. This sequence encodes CASSPPGLEVYNEQFF.

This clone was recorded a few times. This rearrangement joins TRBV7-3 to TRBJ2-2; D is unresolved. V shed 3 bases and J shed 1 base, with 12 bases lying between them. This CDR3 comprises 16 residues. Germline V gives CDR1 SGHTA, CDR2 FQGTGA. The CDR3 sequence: CASSFQQVRNTGELFF. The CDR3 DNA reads TGTGCCAGCAGCTTTCAGCAGGTGCGGAACACCGGGGAGCTGTTTTTT.

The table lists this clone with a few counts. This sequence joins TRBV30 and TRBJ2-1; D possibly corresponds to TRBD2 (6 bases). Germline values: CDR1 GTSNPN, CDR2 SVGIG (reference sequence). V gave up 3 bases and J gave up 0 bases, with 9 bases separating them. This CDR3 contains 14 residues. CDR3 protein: CAWRPDYSYNEQFF. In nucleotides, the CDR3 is TGTGCCTGGAGACCGGACTACTCCTACAATGAGCAGTTCTTC.

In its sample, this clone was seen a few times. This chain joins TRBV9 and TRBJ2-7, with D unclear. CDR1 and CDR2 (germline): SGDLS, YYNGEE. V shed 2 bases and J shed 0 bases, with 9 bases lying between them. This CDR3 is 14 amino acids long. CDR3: CASSVTSDSYEQYF. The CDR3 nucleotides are TGTGCCAGCAGCGTGACTTCCGACTCCTACGAGCAGTACTTC.

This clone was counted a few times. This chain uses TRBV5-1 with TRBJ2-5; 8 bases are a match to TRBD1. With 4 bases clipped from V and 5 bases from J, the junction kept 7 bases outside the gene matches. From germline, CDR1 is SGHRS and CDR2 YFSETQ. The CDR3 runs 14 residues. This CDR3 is CASSGGQGPETQYF. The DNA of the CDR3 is TGCGCCAGCAGCGGAGGACAGGGCCCCGAGACCCAGTACTTC.

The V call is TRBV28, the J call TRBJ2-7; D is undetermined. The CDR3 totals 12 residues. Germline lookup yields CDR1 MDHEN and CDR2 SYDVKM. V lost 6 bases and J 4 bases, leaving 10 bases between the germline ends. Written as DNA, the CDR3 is TGTGCCAGCAGGGCGCGGTTTTACGAGCAGTACTTC. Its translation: CASRARFYEQYF. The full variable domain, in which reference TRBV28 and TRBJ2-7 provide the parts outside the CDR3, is DVKVTQSSRYLVKRTGEKVFLECVQDMDHENMFWYRQDPGLGLRLIYFSYDVKMKEKGDIPEGYSVSREKKERFSLILESASTNQTSMYLCASRARFYEQYFGPGTRLTVT.

CDR3 bases: TGTGCCAGCAGCTTAGATGCCAGGGACATATATTTT. Translated: CASSLDARDIYF. The rearrangement uses TRBV7-8 and TRBJ1-3; the D gene is possibly TRBD1 (5 bases). The CDR3 has 12 residues. In germline, CDR1 is SGHVS, CDR2 FQNEAQ. Trimming left V 1 base short and J 12 bases short, with 10 bases between.

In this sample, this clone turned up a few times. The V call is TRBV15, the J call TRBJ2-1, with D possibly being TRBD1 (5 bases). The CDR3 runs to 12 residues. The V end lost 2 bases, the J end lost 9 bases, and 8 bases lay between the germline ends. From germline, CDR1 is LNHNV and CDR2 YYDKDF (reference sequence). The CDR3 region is CATSRYDSEQFF. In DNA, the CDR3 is TGTGCCACCAGCAGATACGACAGTGAGCAGTTCTTC.

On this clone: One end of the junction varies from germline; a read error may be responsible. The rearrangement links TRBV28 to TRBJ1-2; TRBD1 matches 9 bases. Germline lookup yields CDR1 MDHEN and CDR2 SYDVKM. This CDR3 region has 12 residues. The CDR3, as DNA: TGTGCCAGCAGTGTCCGGGACAGGGTCTTCTTCTTC. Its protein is CASSVRDRVFFF.

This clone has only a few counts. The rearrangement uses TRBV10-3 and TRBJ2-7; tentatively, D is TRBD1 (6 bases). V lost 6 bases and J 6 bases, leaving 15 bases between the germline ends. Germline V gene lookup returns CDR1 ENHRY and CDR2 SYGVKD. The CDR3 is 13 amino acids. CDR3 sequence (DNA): TGTGCCATCAGCCTCGACAGGCAAGGCGAGCAGTACTTC. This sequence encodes CAISLDRQGEQYF.

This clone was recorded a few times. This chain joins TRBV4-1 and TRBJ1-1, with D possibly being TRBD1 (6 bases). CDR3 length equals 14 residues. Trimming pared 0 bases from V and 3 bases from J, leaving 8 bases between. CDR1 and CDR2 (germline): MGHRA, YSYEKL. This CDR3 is CASSQDRGDTEAFF. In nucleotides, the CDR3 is TGCGCCAGCAGCCAAGACAGGGGTGACACTGAAGCTTTCTTT.

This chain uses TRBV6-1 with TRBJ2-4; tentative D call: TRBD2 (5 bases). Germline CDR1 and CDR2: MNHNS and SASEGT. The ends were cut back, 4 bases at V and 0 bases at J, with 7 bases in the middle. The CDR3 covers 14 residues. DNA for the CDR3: TGTGCCAGCAGTGCCGGGATAGCCAAAAACATTCAGTACTTC. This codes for CASSAGIAKNIQYF.

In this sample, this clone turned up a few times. As DNA, the CDR3 is TGTGCCTGGACTAGCGGTTTCCAAGAGACCCAGTACTTC. Translation gives CAWTSGFQETQYF. This rearrangement joins TRBV30 to TRBJ2-5, with 7 bases fitting TRBD2. This CDR3 spans 13 amino acids. Germline lookup yields CDR1 GTSNPN and CDR2 SVGIG (reference sequence). J lost 1 base, V lost 4 bases, and 3 bases had no gene match. Combining the CDR3 with reference TRBV30 and TRBJ2-5 gives the whole variable domain SQTIHQWPATLVQPVGSPLSLECTVEGTSNPNLYWYRQAAGRGLQLLFYSVGIGQISSEVPQNLSASRPQDRQFILSSKKLLLSDSGFYLCAWTSGFQETQYFGPGTRLLVL.